Following are 20 T cell receptor beta chains from one sample sequenced in a study of shared clonotypes between healthy human individuals (dated by TCRdb to the early 2020s). Libraries were built with the immunoSEQ multiplex PCR assay. As stored in TCRdb, this immuneACCESS dataset retains in-frame rearrangements with V and J assigned. A fraction of the clones does not appear; measured against another copy, unresolved V genes explain less than half of the discrepancy, and the remainder lacks a known reason. The sample table contains more than 2 million clones; only one count was recorded for around 93% of them. The top ten clones comprise over 1.5% of the sample. CD8 naive samples consisted of CD45RO-negative cells that were positively selected for CCR7, yielding a CD45RA+CCR7+ population without TemRA cells. The sample was naive CD8+ T cells from PBMCs. The cell subset or site label on this specimen signifies: CD45RA+CCR7+. The receptors here all came from a man between 18 and 29 years old in good health. Some clones in this sample may be carry-over from other donors' samples.

The chain links TRBV28 to TRBJ2-7; TRBD2 matches at 7 bases. The CDR3 extends over 11 amino acids. CDR1 is MDHEN, CDR2 SYDVKM, per germline. V lost 5 bases, J lost 5 bases, and 0 bases stayed unmatched. The CDR3 DNA sequence: TGTGCCAGCAGTGGGGGGGACGAGCAGTACTTC. This translates into CASSGGDEQYF. The whole variable domain, filled in from reference TRBV28 and TRBJ2-7, reads DVKVTQSSRYLVKRTGEKVFLECVQDMDHENMFWYRQDPGLGLRLIYFSYDVKMKEKGDIPEGYSVSREKKERFSLILESASTNQTSMYLCASSGGDEQYFGPGTRLTVT.

This clone has just one count. The DNA for the CDR3 is TGTGCCAGCAGTTTAATCCTTTTCAGGGCCACCACAGATACGCAGTATTTT. Protein: CASSLILFRATTDTQYF. V and J are TRBV28 and TRBJ2-3; D is possibly TRBD1 (5 bases). The CDR3 length is 17 residues. Germline V CDR1 and CDR2: MDHEN, SYDVKM. The V gene lost 2 bases and the J gene lost 2 bases, with 17 bases spanning the gap.

The J gene is TRBJ2-1, the V gene TRBV14, with 15 bases that match TRBD2. V was clipped by 4 bases and J by 9 bases; unmatched bases: 7. The CDR3 totals 16 residues. Germline values: CDR1 SGHDN, CDR2 FVKESK. The CDR3 protein is CASSPIRGLAGGEQFF. CDR3 nucleotide sequence: TGTGCCAGCAGCCCCATCCGGGGACTAGCGGGAGGTGAGCAGTTCTTC.

This chain connects TRBV7-9 to TRBJ2-1; D may correspond to TRBD1 or TRBD2 (5 bases each). V was trimmed by 1 base and J by 6 bases, leaving 16 bases between them. This CDR3 region has 16 residues. Germline CDR1 SEHNR, CDR2 FQNEAQ (reference sequence). The CDR3 bases are TGTGCCAGCAGCTTAGGGTCCGGGACGCCTCTCAATGAGCAGTTCTTC. It specifies CASSLGSGTPLNEQFF.

The chain is built from TRBV7-9 and TRBJ2-1; 10 nucleotides align to TRBD2. There are 14 residues in the CDR3. CDR1 and CDR2 (germline): SEHNR, FQNEAQ (reference sequence). J gave up 5 bases and V 10 bases, and 8 bases lay outside the gene matches. CDR3 in DNA: TGTGCCAAAGGGGGTCTAGCGGGAGACAATGAGCAGTTCTTC. This codes for CAKGGLAGDNEQFF.

V usage is TRBV30 and J usage is TRBJ2-7; tentatively, D is TRBD2 (6 bases). Germline V gives CDR1 GTSNPN, CDR2 SVGIG (reference sequence). V dropped 6 bases and J dropped 0 bases, with 15 bases sitting between them. The CDR3 is 14 amino acids. CDR3 residues: CACLGGGVSYEQYF. The CDR3, as DNA: TGTGCCTGCCTAGGAGGCGGGGTCTCCTACGAGCAGTACTTC.

The chain couples TRBV7-9 to TRBJ2-7; 8 bases agree with TRBD1. From germline, CDR1 is SEHNR and CDR2 FQNEAQ (reference sequence). CDR3 length: 15 residues. With V trimmed by 5 bases and J by 3 bases, 9 bases remained unmatched. This CDR3 reads CASSHPGTGGYEQYF. The CDR3 coding sequence is TGTGCCAGCAGCCACCCCGGGACAGGTGGCTACGAGCAGTACTTC.

This clone was detected a few times. The same CDR3 also results from other DNA sequences found in this sample. J is TRBJ2-7 and V is TRBV7-9, with D possibly TRBD2 on 6 matching bases. This CDR3 has 13 residues. V was clipped by 5 bases and J by 0 bases, with 8 bases between them. Germline CDR1 reads SEHNR; CDR2 reads FQNEAQ (reference sequence). In DNA form, the CDR3 reads TGTGCCAGCAGCCGGGACTCCTCCTACGAGCAGTACTTC. It translates to CASSRDSSYEQYF.

V usage is TRBV5-1 and J usage is TRBJ2-2, with D possibly called TRBD1 or TRBD2 (6 bases each). The V end lost 2 bases, the J end lost 0 bases, and 14 bases lay between the germline ends. Per germline, CDR1 SGHRS and CDR2 YFSETQ. This CDR3 comprises 17 residues. CDR3 sequence (DNA): TGCGCCAGCAGCTTAGTCAGGGGAGGCCCGAACACCGGGGAGCTGTTTTTT. Amino acid sequence: CASSLVRGGPNTGELFF.

This clone was counted a single time. The V gene is TRBV7-4, the J gene TRBJ2-7; no reliable D call. The CDR3 runs 18 residues. V gave up 5 bases and J gave up 4 bases, with 27 bases separating them. Germline lookup yields CDR1 SGHVT and CDR2 SQSDAQ. The CDR3 sequence: CASSHGVAVRLTLYEQYF. The CDR3 region has the DNA TGTGCCAGCAGCCACGGTGTGGCAGTCAGGCTTACTTTATACGAGCAGTACTTC.

V usage is TRBV28 and J usage is TRBJ1-2; 10 bases match TRBD1. Trimming took 3 bases from V and 4 from J; bases not matched to a gene: 14. Germline lookup yields CDR1 MDHEN and CDR2 SYDVKM. The CDR3 loop spans 18 amino acids. The chain's CDR3 is CASSLWETGGPNFYGYTF. CDR3 in DNA: TGTGCCAGCAGTTTGTGGGAGACAGGGGGCCCAAACTTCTATGGCTACACCTTC.

The V and J genes are TRBV2 and TRBJ1-4; TRBD1 matches 9 bases. Germline V gene lookup returns CDR1 SNHLY and CDR2 FYNNEI. Unmatched junction bases numbered 7, after V lost 5 bases and J lost 3 bases. The CDR3 contains 16 residues. The CDR3 bases are TGTGCCAGCAGTATCCGGGACAGGGTTTCTAATGAAAAACTGTTTTTT. Translating gives CASSIRDRVSNEKLFF.

This chain links TRBV9 with TRBJ2-1, with a possible D match to TRBD2 (6 bases). The CDR3 spans 18 residues. V lost 0 bases, J lost 4 bases, and 20 bases lay in between. Per germline, CDR1 SGDLS and CDR2 YYNGEE. The CDR3, as DNA: TGTGCCAGCAGCGTAGGTCTATTGGGGAACGCGGGGTACAATGAGCAGTTCTTC. Encoded protein: CASSVGLLGNAGYNEQFF.

The rearrangement links TRBV19 to TRBJ2-1; D might be TRBD1 or TRBD2, each matching 5 bases. The CDR3 loop spans 15 amino acids. With 6 bases removed from V and 8 bases from J, the gap between germline ends came to 20 bases. Germline lookup yields CDR1 LNHDA and CDR2 SQIVND (reference sequence). DNA for the CDR3: TGTGCCAGTAGATTGATTTGGGGGTTGGGATATGAGCAGTTCTTC. As protein: CASRLIWGLGYEQFF.

About this clone: Other DNA sequences in this sample translate to the same CDR3. The chain employs TRBV30 and TRBJ1-5, with D unresolved. V gave up 5 bases and J gave up 0 bases, with 8 bases separating them. Germline CDR1 and CDR2: GTSNPN and SVGIG (reference sequence). This CDR3 region has 13 residues. The CDR3 here is CAWGWGSNQPQHF. The CDR3 bases are TGTGCCTGGGGGTGGGGTAGCAATCAGCCCCAGCATTTT.

Comments on this clone: The identical CDR3 is also encoded by other nucleotide sequences in the sample. The chain employs TRBV19 and TRBJ1-5; 9 bases align to TRBD1. This CDR3 is 14 amino acids long. The V segment lost 1 base and the J segment 7 bases; nucleotides outside the gene matches: 2. Germline V lookup: CDR1 LNHDA, CDR2 SQIVND (reference sequence). The CDR3 coding sequence is TGTGCCAGTAGTATAGGAACAGGGGGCCAGCCCCAGCATTTT. Translated, it gives CASSIGTGGQPQHF. Full variable domain (missing parts from reference TRBV19 and TRBJ1-5): DGGITQSPKYLFRKEGQNVTLSCEQNLNHDAMYWYRQDPGQGLRLIYYSQIVNDFQKGDIAEGYSVSREKKESFPLTVTSAQKNPTAFYLCASSIGTGGQPQHFGDGTRLSIL.

This rearrangement joins TRBV29-1 to TRBJ1-2; D is possibly TRBD1 (5 bases). Germline V gene lookup returns CDR1 SQVTM and CDR2 ANQGSEA. The CDR3 is 11 amino acids. Trimming cost V 7 bases and J 8 bases, with 14 bases left between them. In nucleotides, the CDR3 is TGCAGCGCTTCAGGGATGTACGGCTACACCTTC. It translates to CSASGMYGYTF.

This chain connects TRBV11-2 to TRBJ2-1, with D possibly matching TRBD1 (6 bases). The CDR3 is made up of 13 amino acids. V lost 5 bases to trimming and J lost 9 bases, with 14 bases between them. Germline assignment: CDR1 SGHAT and CDR2 FQNNGV. CDR3 nucleotides: TGTGCCAGCAGCCAGACGTTAGGGGGTGAGCAGTTCTTC. This gives the protein CASSQTLGGEQFF.

The J gene is TRBJ1-2, the V gene TRBV10-3, with 7 positions matching TRBD1. Trimming cost V 1 base and J 3 bases; bases outside gene matches: 11. CDR1 is ENHRY, CDR2 SYGVKD, per germline. CDR3 length: 17 residues. The chain's CDR3 is CAISEFQRQGRHYGYTF. Written as DNA, the CDR3 is TGTGCCATCAGTGAGTTTCAGAGACAGGGTAGGCACTATGGCTACACCTTC.

V and J are TRBV7-6 and TRBJ1-2; the match to TRBD1 covers 8 bases. The CDR3 is made up of 15 amino acids. Looked up from germline, CDR1 is SGHVS and CDR2 is FNYEAQ. Trimming at V came to 5 bases and at J to 8 bases, leaving 13 bases not matched to a gene. CDR3 bases: TGTGCCAGCAGCCGCGGACAGGGAGGAAGAGGAGGCTACACCTTC. Protein product: CASSRGQGGRGGYTF.